Listed below are T cell receptor beta chains from one sample, sequenced in a study of T cell changes during pregnancy in multiple sclerosis. Using immunoSEQ multiplex PCR, the repertoire was profiled, and TCRdb retains in-frame clones only, with some absent. The sample shows tens of thousands of clones, around nine tenths of them seen only once. The specimen comprised CD4+ T cells from peripheral blood mononuclear cells, sampled in the second trimester of pregnancy. The receptors derive from a female donor with multiple sclerosis, enrolled in a pregnancy study. The CDR3 runs from the conserved cysteine through the conserved F or W. A D gene is named only where the DNA matches it firmly. For some rows the clone size is stated as once, few or many, or as a class when expanded; others skip it.

clone_size | j_call | d_call | v_call | cdr3_aa | cdr3_nt
few | TRBJ1-6 | TRBD1 | TRBV19 | CASSIGDRVNSPLHF | TGTGCCAGTAGTATAGGTGACAGGGTGAATTCACCCCTCCACTTT
NA | TRBJ2-3 | TRBD2 | TRBV2 | CASRRGGNGDTQYF | TGTGCCAGCAGACGGGGGGGCAATGGAGATACGCAGTATTTT
NA | TRBJ1-2 | NA | TRBV6-5 | CASSYSRFLGRGYTF | TGTGCCAGCAGTTACTCCCGGTTTCTCGGTCGGGGCTACACCTTC
once | TRBJ1-4 | NA | TRBV19 | CASSMGAGDEKLFF | TGTGCCAGTAGTATGGGGGCAGGGGATGAAAAACTGTTTTTT
NA | TRBJ2-7 | NA | TRBV9 | CASSVGVTAYEQYF | TGTGCCAGCAGCGTAGGTGTGACAGCCTACGAGCAGTACTTC
NA | TRBJ1-2 | NA | TRBV6-1 | CASSDLTLNRRMIGYTF | TGTGCCAGCAGTGACCTTACCTTGAACAGAAGGATGATCGGCTACACCTTC
NA | TRBJ2-3 | TRBD1 | TRBV7-2 | CASSLVQGSYTQYF | TGTGCCAGCAGCTTAGTACAGGGGTCATATACGCAGTATTTT
NA | TRBJ2-5 | TRBD1 | TRBV15 | CATSRVNRGQETQYF | TGTGCCACCAGCAGAGTCAACAGGGGGCAGGAGACCCAGTACTTC
NA | TRBJ2-2 | NA | TRBV5-1 | CASSTTGWETGELFF | TGCGCCAGCAGCACGACAGGTTGGGAAACCGGGGAGCTGTTTTTT
NA | TRBJ2-4 | NA | TRBV19 | CASSTRVGGEAKNIQYF | TGTGCCAGTAGTACCCGAGTAGGCGGGGAAGCCAAAAACATTCAGTACTTC
NA | TRBJ1-6 | TRBD1 | TRBV5-1 | CASTEGARDSPLHF | TGCGCCAGCACCGAGGGGGCTAGAGATTCACCCCTCCACTTT
few | TRBJ1-1 | NA | TRBV4-1 | CASTIQGPRGTEAFF | TGCGCAAGCACTATTCAGGGACCCCGGGGGACTGAAGCTTTCTTT
NA | TRBJ2-6 | NA | TRBV18 | CASSPAGANVLTF | TGTGCCAGCTCACCCGCTGGGGCCAACGTCCTGACTTTC
NA | TRBJ2-1 | TRBD2 | TRBV9 | CASSPQGGTSPHEQFF | TGTGCCAGCAGCCCCCAGGGGGGGACTAGCCCCCATGAGCAGTTCTTC
NA | TRBJ2-7 | TRBD2 | TRBV27 | CASSLRGGREQYF | TGTGCCAGCAGTTTACGGGGAGGGCGGGAGCAGTACTTC
NA | TRBJ2-7 | NA | TRBV27 | CASSLLAGDEQYF | TGTGCCAGCAGTTTGCTAGCAGGGGACGAGCAGTACTTC
NA | TRBJ2-5 | NA | TRBV29-1 | CSVGPQGGGKETQYF | TGCAGCGTTGGGCCCCAAGGGGGGGGCAAGGAGACCCAGTACTTC
NA | TRBJ2-1 | NA | TRBV18 | CASSPDSNEQFF | TGTGCCAGCTCACCCGACTCTAATGAGCAGTTCTTC
NA | TRBJ2-1 | NA | TRBV7-9 | CASSAARDSYNEQFF | TGTGCCAGCAGCGCAGCGAGGGACTCCTACAATGAGCAGTTCTTC
NA | TRBJ2-7 | NA | TRBV6-5 | CASSKGWTDNYEQYF | TGTGCCAGCAGCAAAGGGTGGACAGATAATTACGAGCAGTACTTC
NA | TRBJ1-2 | TRBD1 | TRBV5-1 | CASSSDRELRGYTF | TGCGCCAGCAGCTCGGACAGGGAACTTCGCGGCTACACCTTC
NA | TRBJ2-6 | NA | TRBV4-1 | CASSQVISSGANVLTF | TGCGCCAGCAGCCAAGTGATCAGCTCTGGGGCCAACGTCCTGACTTTC
NA | TRBJ1-4 | TRBD1 | TRBV19 | CASSGRDSTEKLFF | TGTGCCAGTAGTGGCCGGGACAGCACGGAAAAACTGTTTTTT
NA | TRBJ1-2 | NA | TRBV6-5 | CASSYLQGLRGYTF | TGTGCCAGCAGTTACCTCCAGGGCCTACGGGGCTACACCTTC
NA | TRBJ2-5 | TRBD2 | TRBV7-3 | CASSSQTSRETQYF | TGTGCCAGCAGCTCCCAGACTAGCAGGGAGACCCAGTACTTC
NA | TRBJ2-3 | TRBD1 | TRBV30 | CAWSEGAEDTQYF | TGTGCCTGGAGCGAGGGGGCGGAAGATACGCAGTATTTT
NA | TRBJ2-1 | NA | TRBV7-2 | CASSLNGRGGNEQFF | TGTGCCAGCAGCTTAAATGGGAGGGGGGGTAATGAGCAGTTCTTC
NA | TRBJ1-1 | NA | TRBV29-1 | CSVENTARQSTEAFF | TGCAGCGTTGAAAATACCGCCCGACAGTCCACTGAAGCTTTCTTT
NA | TRBJ2-5 | TRBD2 | TRBV9 | CASGGGGANQETQYF | TGTGCCAGCGGGGGCGGGGGGGCTAACCAAGAGACCCAGTACTTC
NA | TRBJ1-2 | TRBD1 | TRBV28 | CASSLGYRGINYGYTF | TGTGCCAGCAGTTTGGGATACAGGGGGATCAACTATGGCTACACCTTC
NA | TRBJ2-3 | TRBD2 | TRBV19 | CATATGTTTDTQYF | TGTGCCACCGCGACCGGGACTACCACAGATACGCAGTATTTT
NA | TRBJ2-1 | TRBD2 | TRBV12-5 | CASGLNSGLAGGLKRTEQFF | TGTGCTAGTGGTTTGAACTCGGGACTAGCGGGGGGGCTAAAGCGGACTGAGCAGTTCTTC
once | TRBJ1-2 | NA | TRBV28 | CASSLGAAGQDGYTF | TGTGCCAGCAGTCTGGGGGCGGCCGGGCAGGATGGCTACACCTTC
NA | TRBJ2-3 | TRBD1 | TRBV29-1 | CSFPDRGVTDTQYF | TGCAGCTTCCCCGACAGGGGGGTCACAGATACGCAGTATTTT
once | TRBJ1-1 | NA | TRBV5-1 | CASSSAGTEAFF | TGCGCCAGCAGCTCCGCAGGGACTGAAGCTTTCTTT
NA | TRBJ1-3 | TRBD1 | TRBV28 | CASSFRTGGSGNTIYF | TGTGCCAGCAGTTTCCGGACAGGGGGCTCTGGAAACACCATATATTTT
NA | TRBJ2-7 | TRBD1 | TRBV5-1 | CASSLVTMAGTANRYEQYF | TGCGCCAGCAGCTTGGTAACGATGGCCGGGACAGCTAATCGTTACGAGCAGTACTTC
NA | TRBJ2-1 | NA | TRBV18 | CASSGSGLYEQFF | TGTGCCAGCTCGGGAAGCGGTCTATATGAGCAGTTCTTC
NA | TRBJ1-1 | TRBD1 | TRBV7-9 | CASSWGTGGRGTEAFF | TGTGCCAGCAGCTGGGGGACAGGGGGACGGGGAACTGAAGCTTTCTTT
NA | TRBJ2-7 | TRBD1 | TRBV13 | CASSLGLRQGKYEQYF | TGTGCCAGCAGCTTAGGCCTCCGACAGGGAAAATACGAGCAGTACTTC
NA | TRBJ1-1 | NA | TRBV10-1 | CASSEAGWNTEAFF | TGCGCCAGCAGTGAGGCAGGTTGGAACACTGAAGCTTTCTTT
NA | TRBJ2-5 | TRBD2 | TRBV2 | CASREGLAGGETQYF | TGTGCCAGCAGAGAGGGACTAGCGGGGGGAGAGACCCAGTACTTC